The 10 T cell receptor beta chains below come from one sample, sequenced in a study of cytomegalovirus exposure and HLA in healthy donors. A multiplex PCR was run with 60 Vbeta primers and 13 Jbeta primers. TCRdb keeps only in-frame clones here, not all; method: immunoSEQ multiplex PCR. This sample contains more than 95,000 clones. Sample: PBMCs. These TCRs come from a man aged 40-49 years in good health and CMV-seronegative.

The chain joins TRBV2 to TRBJ1-1, with TRBD1 matching 8 bases. Germline assignment: CDR1 SNHLY and CDR2 FYNNEI. The V gene end was trimmed by 9 bases and the J gene end by 3 bases; junction bases not matched to a gene: 15. CDR3 length: 16 amino acids. The CDR3 region has the DNA TGTGCCAGTACCGGGACAGGCGTCGAATGGGACACTGAAGCTTTCTTT. Protein product: CASTGTGVEWDTEAFF.

The chain employs TRBV11-2 and TRBJ1-3, with a weak D call TRBD1 (6 bases). This CDR3 region has 16 residues. Trimming left V 3 bases short and J 0 bases short, with 12 bases between. CDR1 is SGHAT, CDR2 FQNNGV, per germline. The CDR3 coding sequence is TGTGCCAGCAGCTTCGGACAGCGGAGCTCTGGAAACACCATATATTTT. Its translation is CASSFGQRSSGNTIYF.

The DNA of the CDR3 is TGTGCCACCAGCAGAGATCTAGGGAACACTGAAGCTTTCTTT. Translated: CATSRDLGNTEAFF. V and J are TRBV15 and TRBJ1-1; D ambiguous. Per the germline V gene, CDR1 is LNHNV and CDR2 is YYDKDF (reference sequence). The CDR3 has 14 amino acids. V gave up 0 bases and J gave up 1 base, with 6 bases separating them.

This sequence joins TRBV9 and TRBJ2-5; 7 bases agree with TRBD2. Trimming at V came to 4 bases and at J to 1 base, leaving 7 bases not matched to a gene. Germline loops: CDR1 SGDLS, CDR2 YYNGEE. This CDR3 has 15 amino acids. The CDR3 nucleotides read TGTGCCAGCAGCTTGGGGCGGGGGTCCCAAGAGACCCAGTACTTC. Translation: CASSLGRGSQETQYF.

The chain couples TRBV13 to TRBJ2-1, with 7 bases matching TRBD2. J was trimmed by 7 bases and V by 1 base; bases with no gene match: 22. This CDR3 region has 20 residues. In germline, CDR1 is PRHDT, CDR2 FYEKMQ (reference sequence). The CDR3 nucleotides are TGTGCCAGCAGCTTAGAGGTCGGGGGGATACAGGCCATGTTCAGGAATGAGCAGTTCTTC. Protein sequence: CASSLEVGGIQAMFRNEQFF.

The chain joins TRBV7-9 to TRBJ2-2; TRBD2 might be the D (5 bases). Germline V gene sequence: CDR1 SEHNR, CDR2 FQNEAQ (reference sequence). This CDR3 is 11 amino acids long. The germline V and J ends were trimmed by 7 bases and 8 bases, with 8 bases remaining between them. The CDR3 protein is CASTRGGELFF. The CDR3, as DNA: TGTGCCAGCACCCGAGGGGGGGAGCTGTTTTTT.

Regarding this clone: Other nucleotide sequences from this sample produce the same CDR3. V and J are TRBV5-4 and TRBJ2-7; 8 positions agree with TRBD2. CDR3 length: 15 amino acids. The V and J ends lost 0 bases and 2 bases, in that order; junction bases with no gene match: 4. The germline V gene encodes CDR1 SGHNT and CDR2 YYREEE (reference sequence). This CDR3 is CASSLGTGGPYEQYF. The CDR3 DNA sequence: TGTGCCAGCAGCTTGGGGACGGGGGGGCCCTACGAGCAGTACTTC. Based on the CDR3 plus reference TRBV5-4 and TRBJ2-7, the full variable domain is ETGVTQSPTHLIKTRGQQVTLRCSSQSGHNTVSWYQQALGQGPQFIFQYYREEENGRGNFPPRFSGLQFPNYSSELNVNALELDDSALYLCASSLGTGGPYEQYFGPGTRLTVT.

This sequence joins TRBV28 and TRBJ1-5; TRBD1 agrees at 8 bases. With 6 bases clipped from V and 4 bases from J, the junction kept 8 bases outside the gene matches. The length of the CDR3 is 15 residues. The germline gives CDR1 MDHEN, CDR2 SYDVKM. In nucleotides, the CDR3 is TGTGCCAGCAGCCAAGGACAGGGTGGTAATCAGCCCCAGCATTTT. Its protein product is CASSQGQGGNQPQHF.

The chain employs TRBV6-1 and TRBJ2-5; TRBD2 agrees at 11 bases. The DNA end favors TRBJ2-7, so the J call may be wrong. The CDR3 extends over 13 amino acids. Looked up from germline, CDR1 is MNHNS and CDR2 is SASEGT. Here the CDR3 DNA reads TGTGCCGTCTTAGCGGGGGGGCCCGACGAGCAGTACTTC. It specifies CAVLAGGPDEQYF.

V usage is TRBV7-2 and J usage is TRBJ2-5; maybe TRBD2 (5 bases). V was trimmed by 1 base and J by 7 bases, leaving 10 bases between them. The germline V gene has CDR1 SGHTA and CDR2 FQGNSA. This CDR3 contains 13 residues. CDR3 sequence: CASSLVVLATQYF. Here the CDR3 DNA reads TGTGCCAGCAGCTTAGTAGTCCTAGCGACCCAGTACTTC.